Listed here are 18 T cell receptor beta chains from one sample, sequenced in a study of early T cells in non-severe SARS-CoV-2 infection. Each CDR3 protein is one row after TCRdb ran MiXCR on the 5' RACE reads. The sample has tens of thousands of distinct CDR3 sequences, roughly 12% seen once. What was sequenced was whole blood. Source of these receptors: an adult who was a healthcare worker with PCR-confirmed SARS-CoV-2 infection or an uninfected control (not recorded which).

This clonotype was recorded a few times. The chain employs TRBV29-1 and TRBJ2-1; D possibly uses TRBD1 or TRBD2 (5 bases each). This CDR3 contains 12 residues. V shed 6 bases and J shed 10 bases, with 16 bases lying between them. Germline loops: CDR1 SQVTM, CDR2 ANQGSEA. The DNA of the CDR3 is TGCAGCGTGCGACCGGGACCCAGCGAGCAGTTCTTC. As protein: CSVRPGPSEQFF.

This chain joins TRBV4-3 and TRBJ2-1, with D possibly being TRBD2 (6 bases). Germline V gene data show CDR1 as LGHNA and CDR2 as YSLEER. CDR3 length equals 16 residues. Trimming cost V 0 bases and J 6 bases, with 15 bases left between them. The CDR3 sequence is CASSQDLGLLSNEQFF. CDR3 in DNA: TGCGCCAGCAGCCAAGATTTGGGACTCTTAAGCAATGAGCAGTTCTTC.

Many counts were recorded for this clonotype. This chain joins TRBV24-1 and TRBJ2-3; 9 bases are shared with TRBD1. Per the germline V gene, CDR1 is KGHDR and CDR2 is SFDVKD. The CDR3 has 13 residues. With V trimmed by 9 bases and J by 3 bases, 3 bases remained unmatched. This CDR3 is CATGTGHTDTQYF. The CDR3 coding sequence is TGTGCCACCGGGACAGGGCATACAGATACGCAGTATTTT.

This clonotype was seen at least ten times. This chain joins TRBV11-2 and TRBJ2-1, with no clear D. Germline assignment: CDR1 SGHAT and CDR2 FQNNGV. The CDR3 covers 16 residues. V dropped 0 bases and J dropped 0 bases, with 9 bases sitting between them. CDR3 coding DNA: TGTGCCAGCAGCTTAGACCCTGGAAGCTCCTACAATGAGCAGTTCTTC. It encodes CASSLDPGSSYNEQFF.

This clonotype was seen a handful of times. At one boundary the junction diverges from the germline segment, which might be a read error. The rearrangement joins TRBV5-5 to TRBJ2-7; 11 positions agree with TRBD2. CDR1 is SGHKS and CDR2 is YYEKEE in the germline V gene (reference sequence). The CDR3 is 15 amino acids. CDR3 in amino acids: CASSRLAGTSHEQYF. In nucleotides, the CDR3 is TGTGCCAGCAGCAGACTAGCGGGGACCTCCCACGAGCAGTACTTC.

This clonotype has at least ten counts. The chain employs TRBV6-1 and TRBJ1-5; tentative D call: TRBD1 (5 bases). This CDR3 comprises 19 residues. Trimming took off 0 bases at V and 4 bases at J, with 22 bases between the two ends. Germline V gives CDR1 MNHNS, CDR2 SASEGT. CDR3: CASSEATRAGLRRNQPQHF. In DNA, the CDR3 is TGTGCCAGCAGTGAAGCTACACGGGCAGGGCTTCGAAGGAATCAGCCCCAGCATTTT.

This rearrangement joins TRBV20-1 to TRBJ2-4; 7 nucleotides line up with TRBD1. V lost 3 bases to trimming and J lost 10 bases; unmatched junction nucleotides: 15. Germline V lookup: CDR1 DFQATT, CDR2 SNEGSKA (reference sequence). The CDR3 contains 15 residues. In nucleotides, the CDR3 is TGCAGTGCTAGCCCGAGGGGGACAGTCTCTGGGATTCAGTACTTC. The encoded protein is CSASPRGTVSGIQYF.

This chain links TRBV5-1 with TRBJ2-5; D perhaps matches TRBD1 (6 bases). CDR1 SGHRS and CDR2 YFSETQ come from the germline V gene. Trimming removed 4 bases at V and 7 bases at J, with 14 bases between. This CDR3 is 13 amino acids long. The chain's CDR3 is CASSRGQQGTQYF. The CDR3 nucleotides read TGCGCCAGCAGCCGGGGCCAACAGGGGACCCAGTACTTC.

At least ten counts were recorded for this clonotype. The rearrangement links TRBV5-1 to TRBJ1-1; 7 bases align to TRBD1. J lost 2 bases, V lost 0 bases, and 4 bases had no gene match. The germline V gene has CDR1 SGHRS and CDR2 YFSETQ. The CDR3 runs 15 residues. CDR3 bases: TGCGCCAGCAGCTTGGTGGGGGACAGAAACACTGAAGCTTTCTTT. Amino acids: CASSLVGDRNTEAFF. The variable domain in full, with the rest retrieved from reference TRBV5-1 and TRBJ1-1, is KAGVTQTPRYLIKTRGQQVTLSCSPISGHRSVSWYQQTPGQGLQFLFEYFSETQRNKGNFPGRFSGRQFSNSRSEMNVSTLELGDSALYLCASSLVGDRNTEAFFGQGTRLTVV.

This clonotype came up many times. The rearrangement links TRBV5-5 to TRBJ2-2, with 7 bases that match TRBD1. The CDR3 has 14 residues. Germline trimming cut 6 bases from V and 5 bases from J; bases unmatched to any gene: 7. CDR1 and CDR2 (germline): SGHKS, YYEKEE (reference sequence). The CDR3 DNA follows: TGTGCCAGCACCCTGACAGGGACGACCGGGGAGCTGTTTTTT. Translation gives CASTLTGTTGELFF.

This chain links TRBV29-1 with TRBJ1-2; D is uncertain. Per the germline V gene, CDR1 is SQVTM and CDR2 is ANQGSEA. This CDR3 region has 14 residues. Trimming took 4 bases from V and 8 from J, leaving 20 bases between them. The CDR3 region is CSVAELAGAKGYTF. The CDR3 nucleotides read TGCAGCGTTGCCGAACTGGCGGGCGCGAAAGGCTACACCTTC.

This clonotype was recorded a few times. The genes are TRBV5-8 and TRBJ1-6; perhaps TRBD1 as D (5 bases). V was cut by 9 bases and J by 10 bases, with 20 bases left in between. There are 14 residues in the CDR3. Germline V lookup: CDR1 SGHTS, CDR2 YDEGEE. CDR3 bases: TGTGCCACAGGAGTTATAAGGGGTAAATCACCCCTCCACTTT. As protein: CATGVIRGKSPLHF.

This clonotype was counted at least ten times. A read error may account for a junction end that differs from germline. The chain links TRBV7-7 to TRBJ2-5; either TRBD1 or TRBD2 may fit D (6 bases each). The CDR3 extends over 13 amino acids. Germline-derived CDR1 and CDR2 are SSHAT and FNYEAQ (reference sequence). This CDR3 reads CASSLGGPETQYF. The CDR3, as DNA: TGTGCTAGCAGCTTAGGGGGGCCGGAGACCCAGTACTTC.

This clonotype was observed many times. The chain recombines TRBV7-9 with TRBJ2-7; the D gene is possibly TRBD2 (6 bases). This CDR3 is 15 amino acids long. Germline V lookup: CDR1 SEHNR, CDR2 FQNEAQ (reference sequence). V was shortened by 2 bases and J by 3 bases, with 14 bases between the two germline ends. The CDR3 is CASSLNLAVNYEQYF. Written as DNA, the CDR3 is TGTGCCAGCAGCTTAAATTTAGCGGTGAACTACGAGCAGTACTTC.

V is TRBV19 and J is TRBJ2-1; the match to TRBD1 covers 9 bases. The CDR3 totals 15 residues. Germline CDR1 is LNHDA and CDR2 is SQIVND (reference sequence). V dropped 6 bases and J dropped 6; count of bases not matched to a gene: 9. CDR3 residues: CASRAGTGNFNEQFF. The CDR3 DNA reads as TGTGCCAGTAGGGCCGGGACAGGGAACTTCAATGAGCAGTTCTTC.

This chain links TRBV27 with TRBJ2-1; 7 bases fit TRBD1. The CDR3 runs 12 residues. The ends lost 5 bases at V and 5 bases at J; junction bases unmatched: 0. Germline loops: CDR1 MNHEY, CDR2 SMNVEV (reference sequence). The chain's CDR3 is CASSGQDNEQFF. In nucleotides, the CDR3 is TGTGCCAGCAGTGGACAGGACAATGAGCAGTTCTTC.

This clonotype was picked up many times. This chain connects TRBV18 to TRBJ2-7; 8 bases line up with TRBD1. V lost 4 bases to trimming and J lost 3 bases; unmatched junction nucleotides: 5. The germline gives CDR1 KGHSH, CDR2 LQKENI. The CDR3 sequence is 14 residues long. The CDR3, as DNA: TGTGCCAGCTCACTGACAGGGGTAGACTACGAGCAGTACTTC. Amino acids: CASSLTGVDYEQYF.

This clonotype has just a few counts. This chain connects TRBV29-1 to TRBJ2-1, with 9 bases matching TRBD2. Trimming cost V 4 bases and J 5 bases; bases outside gene matches: 3. The CDR3 sequence is 13 residues long. Germline loops: CDR1 SQVTM, CDR2 ANQGSEA. CDR3 sequence (DNA): TGCAGCGTTGTAGCGGGAGCCCACAATGAGCAGTTCTTC. Encoded protein: CSVVAGAHNEQFF.